The subject of this entry is one TCR beta chain. Germline CDR1 is MNHNS and CDR2 is SASEGT. V was shortened by 8 bases and J by 8 bases, with 15 bases between the two germline ends. This CDR3 spans 13 amino acids. Only in-frame clones appear in the TCRdb table, and some are missing; sequencing was by immunoSEQ multiplex PCR. Of 55,000 to 65,000 clones listed, around 84% were seen once; the top ten hold about 3%. This specimen comes from a study of OX40 agonist ivuxolimab in advanced cancers. Study information: An anti-OX40 (CD134) antibody with agonistic activity, ivuxolimab, was administered to patients. Cohort: 80% to 90% men, mean age 60, aged about 20 to 90.

This TCR was sampled from an adult with an advanced solid tumor such as melanoma, head and neck, liver or kidney cancer. The material was CD4+ or CD8+ T cells sorted from blood, obtained in a trial of the OX40 agonist ivuxolimab. The chain carries TRBV6-1 and TRBJ1-4; D remains ambiguous. In DNA form, the CDR3 reads TGTGCCAGCGGGGAGGTTGTTGACGAAAAACTGTTTTTT. Amino acid sequence: CASGEVVDEKLFF.